These 3 T cell receptor beta chains originate from one sample sequenced in a study of shared clonotypes between healthy human individuals. Only in-frame clones appear in the TCRdb table, and some are missing; sequencing was by immunoSEQ multiplex PCR. The data contain under 2.5 million clones, 85% to 95% of them singletons. The sequencing sample was made of naive CD4+ T cells from PBMCs. Subset specified: CD45RA+ positively selected. The receptors come from a man younger than 35 in good health. Some clones in this sample may be carry-over from other donors' samples.

This chain connects TRBV19 to TRBJ1-5; the D gene is possibly TRBD1 (5 bases). Germline V gene sequence: CDR1 LNHDA, CDR2 SQIVND (reference sequence). This CDR3 comprises 14 residues. V lost 6 bases to trimming and J lost 1 base, with 10 bases between them. CDR3 residues: CASRGRGSNQPQHF. For the CDR3, the DNA is TGTGCCAGTAGAGGCCGGGGGAGCAATCAGCCCCAGCATTTT.

The V gene is TRBV7-9, the J gene TRBJ2-3; 7 bases match TRBD2. The germline CDR1 and CDR2 sequences are SEHNR and FQNEAQ (reference sequence). This CDR3 is 14 amino acids long. Unmatched junction bases numbered 4, after V lost 5 bases and J lost 2 bases. CDR3 region: CASSPSGPTDTQYF. DNA of the CDR3: TGTGCCAGCAGCCCTAGCGGCCCCACAGATACGCAGTATTTT. The whole variable domain, remainder taken from reference TRBV7-9 and TRBJ2-3, is DTGVSQNPRHKITKRGQNVTFRCDPISEHNRLYWYRQTLGQGPEFLTYFQNEAQLEKSRLLSDRFSAERPKGSFSTLEIQRTEQGDSAMYLCASSPSGPTDTQYFGPGTRLTVL.

The V gene is TRBV7-9, the J gene TRBJ2-3; D remains ambiguous. The CDR3 is made up of 15 amino acids. V gave up 3 bases and J gave up 2 bases, with 12 bases separating them. In germline, CDR1 is SEHNR, CDR2 FQNEAQ (reference sequence). DNA for the CDR3: TGTGCCAGCAGCTTTCGTAAGTCCCCCACAGATACGCAGTATTTT. Its protein is CASSFRKSPTDTQYF.